A selection of T cell receptor beta chains follows, all from one sample in a study of blood T cells in healthy people across ages. TCRdb independently ran MiXCR on the 5' RACE reads; one entry per CDR3 protein. This sample carries fewer than 950,000 distinct CDR3 sequences, 35% to 40% of them seen once, and the ten largest clones take under 15%. The sequencing sample was made of blood. The receptors here all came from a man younger than 35 in good health. CDR3s leave out the opening cysteine and the closing phenylalanine or tryptophan. A D gene is named only where the DNA matches it firmly.

CDR3 | J | D | V | length
ASRPQLTTYEQY | TRBJ2-7 | . | TRBV2 | 12
SASYGGFEQY | TRBJ2-7 | . | TRBV20-1 | 10
ASSEALQVHGYT | TRBJ1-2 | . | TRBV2 | 12
ASSLKGLGADTQY | TRBJ2-3 | TRBD2 | TRBV27 | 13
ASSQGLAGISTDTQY | TRBJ2-3 | TRBD2 | TRBV9 | 15
ASSSQGGSTNEQY | TRBJ2-7 | . | TRBV12-3/TRBV12-4 | 13
ASSVGTGTSYEQY | TRBJ2-7 | . | TRBV9 | 13
ASSQDRGGSGYT | TRBJ1-2 | . | TRBV4-1 | 12
ASSFHSTTDTQY | TRBJ2-3 | . | TRBV12-3/TRBV12-4 | 12
ASSHRQGGGGELF | TRBJ2-2 | . | TRBV4-1 | 13
AIGDRPYEQY | TRBJ2-7 | TRBD1 | TRBV2 | 10
ASSLGDGAEAF | TRBJ1-1 | . | TRBV12-3/TRBV12-4 | 11
ASSQRQGTFGNTEAF | TRBJ1-1 | TRBD1 | TRBV4-2 | 15
SARGPGGYEQY | TRBJ2-7 | . | TRBV20-1 | 11
ASVSERRTDTQY | TRBJ2-3 | . | TRBV7-9 | 12
ASSQAQGAGNQPQH | TRBJ1-5 | TRBD1 | TRBV4-2 | 14
ASSGTHSYEQY | TRBJ2-7 | . | TRBV9 | 11
ASSLRLGQVVNEQY | TRBJ2-5 | . | TRBV12-3/TRBV12-4 | 14
ASSLGQGRADTQY | TRBJ2-3 | . | TRBV7-2 | 13
GVGLGSYNEQY | TRBJ2-5 | . | TRBV29-1 | 11
ASSQVTGQGEQY | TRBJ2-7 | . | TRBV4-3 | 12
ASSTGTAYGAF | TRBJ1-1 | TRBD1 | TRBV19 | 11
SARESNTGELF | TRBJ2-2 | . | TRBV20-1 | 11
ASRTGENTGELF | TRBJ2-2 | TRBD1 | TRBV7-9 | 12
ASSRVGPSGEQF | TRBJ2-1 | . | TRBV3-1 | 12
SARRGNLNYGHT | TRBJ1-2 | . | TRBV20-1 | 12
ASRPEWEGASSPLH | TRBJ1-6 | TRBD1 | TRBV27 | 14
ASSLEYGQGLPLH | TRBJ1-6 | . | TRBV7-2 | 13
ASSNRDTEAF | TRBJ1-1 | . | TRBV5-1 | 10
ASRRGTGTIQTQY | TRBJ2-5 | . | TRBV27 | 13
ASSVDSGTQY | TRBJ2-3 | . | TRBV2 | 10
TSSLGFAPQH | TRBJ1-5 | . | TRBV7-9 | 10
ASSGGPIAFNEQY | TRBJ2-5 | . | TRBV7-2 | 13
SAFLGGNNQPQH | TRBJ1-5 | . | TRBV20-1 | 12
ASGLTGTTDTQY | TRBJ2-3 | . | TRBV12-3/TRBV12-4 | 12
ASSWMAHNEQF | TRBJ2-1 | . | TRBV27 | 11
ASSQPDRGGNEKLF | TRBJ1-4 | TRBD1 | TRBV4-3 | 14
ASLSSGGAFNEQY | TRBJ2-5 | TRBD2 | TRBV25-1 | 13
ASSQEVQASYEQY | TRBJ2-7 | . | TRBV4-3 | 13
SAGEQDTQY | TRBJ2-3 | . | TRBV20-1 | 9
ASSPDPTGSSTDTQY | TRBJ2-3 | . | TRBV5-1 | 15
ASAGPSSYNEQF | TRBJ2-1 | . | TRBV12-5 | 12
ASSSDSFHEQY | TRBJ2-7 | . | TRBV7-7 | 11
AWSPTSGSTDTQY | TRBJ2-3 | . | TRBV30 | 13
ASSTMRSYNEQF | TRBJ2-1 | . | TRBV27 | 12
ASSQDRRVRNTEAF | TRBJ1-1 | . | TRBV14 | 14
ASSQISGETQY | . | . | TRBV3-1 | 11
ASSTGEWEAF | TRBJ1-1 | TRBD1 | TRBV12-3/TRBV12-4 | 10
ASSYAEPGQREQY | TRBJ2-7 | TRBD1 | TRBV6-2/TRBV6-3 | 13
ASSLYRVFNQPQH | TRBJ1-5 | . | TRBV5-6 | 13
SVERTGGRSYEQY | . | TRBD1 | TRBV29-1 | 13
SVGGLADSSTDTQY | TRBJ2-3 | . | TRBV29-1 | 14
ASSPATTSSTDTQY | TRBJ2-3 | . | TRBV7-6 | 14
ASSQGSHRGRSSYGQY | TRBJ2-7 | TRBD1 | TRBV12-3/TRBV12-4 | 16
ATSRYTTGSNEQF | TRBJ2-1 | TRBD1 | TRBV15 | 13
SERTGTYPYNEQF | TRBJ2-1 | TRBD1 | TRBV29-1 | 13
ASSLLAGTTDTQY | TRBJ2-3 | TRBD2 | TRBV7-3 | 13
AGSLSRVNYGYT | TRBJ1-2 | . | TRBV27 | 12
AISRDRDNSPLH | TRBJ1-6 | TRBD1 | TRBV10-3 | 12